One and the same sample provided the 21 T cell receptor beta chains below, sequenced in a study of cytomegalovirus exposure and HLA in healthy donors. Primers: 60 Vbeta forward and 13 Jbeta reverse. TCRdb's table, derived via immunoSEQ multiplex PCR, lists solely in-frame clones and lacks some. Counted here are 200,000 or so clones, about two thirds occurring once; the ten biggest clones make up 2.6%. The specimen sequenced was PBMCs. All receptors derive from a man between 40 and 49 years old in good health and CMV-seropositive.

This rearrangement joins TRBV2 to TRBJ2-1, with TRBD1 identical over 8 bases. V lost 11 bases to trimming and J lost 4 bases; unmatched junction nucleotides: 10. Germline V gene data show CDR1 as SNHLY and CDR2 as FYNNEI. The CDR3 extends over 14 amino acids. The CDR3 coding sequence is TGTGCCGTCCGACGAGACAGGGGATACAATGAGCAGTTCTTC. This encodes CAVRRDRGYNEQFF.

This clone was found a few times. The chain uses TRBV5-1 and TRBJ2-7, with 8 bases fitting TRBD1. The CDR3 spans 14 residues. The J segment lost 2 bases and the V segment lost 4 bases, leaving 5 bases of the junction unmatched. Germline values: CDR1 SGHRS, CDR2 YFSETQ. The CDR3 protein is CASSTGTGAYEQYF. The CDR3 nucleotides read TGCGCCAGCAGCACCGGGACAGGTGCCTACGAGCAGTACTTC.

A word on this clone: At the DNA level, this CDR3 is encoded by other sequences in the same sample as well. This rearrangement joins TRBV5-1 to TRBJ1-6; D unresolved. CDR3 length: 14 residues. Trimming took off 0 bases at V and 7 bases at J, with 8 bases between the two ends. CDR1 and CDR2 (germline): SGHRS, YFSETQ. CDR3 coding DNA: TGCGCCAGCAGCTTGGACAGCAGCAATTCACCCCTCCACTTT. Its protein product is CASSLDSSNSPLHF.

This clone was detected only a few times. V is TRBV28 and J is TRBJ1-2; no definite D call. Germline V lookup: CDR1 MDHEN, CDR2 SYDVKM. The V end was cut by 6 bases, the J end by 4 bases, with 24 bases between. This CDR3 contains 17 residues. CDR3 sequence (DNA): TGTGCCAGCAGCCCACCCGCGATCCAAGATGCCACCTATGGCTACACCTTC. This sequence encodes CASSPPAIQDATYGYTF.

This clone has only a few counts. J is TRBJ1-2 and V is TRBV5-1; 7 bases map to TRBD1. With V trimmed by 4 bases and J by 5 bases, 11 bases remained unmatched. The CDR3 length is 15 residues. Per the germline V gene, CDR1 is SGHRS and CDR2 is YFSETQ. The CDR3 region has the DNA TGCGCCAGCAGCCGATTGGGGACAGACTTATATGGCTACACCTTC. Its protein product is CASSRLGTDLYGYTF.

The chain carries TRBV28 and TRBJ1-5; no firm D call. The CDR3 sequence is 14 residues long. The V end lost 9 bases, the J end lost 2 bases, and 14 bases lay between the germline ends. In germline, CDR1 is MDHEN, CDR2 SYDVKM. The CDR3 here is CASSKVRGNQPQHF. The CDR3 coding sequence is TGTGCCAGTTCAAAGGTACGGGGCAATCAGCCCCAGCATTTT.

V gene TRBV28 combines with J gene TRBJ1-4; TRBD1 matches at 10 bases. CDR3 size: 16 residues. Germline CDR1 and CDR2: MDHEN and SYDVKM. Trimming at V came to 2 bases and at J to 5 bases, leaving 5 bases not matched to a gene. This chain's CDR3 is CASSLKLGQGNEKLFF. For the CDR3, the DNA is TGTGCCAGCAGTTTAAAGTTGGGACAGGGGAATGAAAAACTGTTTTTT. The whole variable domain, filled in from reference TRBV28 and TRBJ1-4, reads DVKVTQSSRYLVKRTGEKVFLECVQDMDHENMFWYRQDPGLGLRLIYFSYDVKMKEKGDIPEGYSVSREKKERFSLILESASTNQTSMYLCASSLKLGQGNEKLFFGSGTQLSVL.

There are a few counts of this clone. The CDR3 region is CASSLLAGGPDTQYF. CDR3 bases: TGTGCCAGCAGCTTACTAGCGGGGGGGCCGGATACGCAGTATTTT. The chain carries TRBV5-4 and TRBJ2-3; TRBD2 agrees at 13 bases. V lost 2 bases to trimming and J lost 6 bases; unmatched junction nucleotides: 3. This CDR3 spans 15 amino acids. The germline CDR1 and CDR2 sequences are SGHNT and YYREEE (reference sequence).

The table lists this clone with a few counts. The chain has TRBV28 and TRBJ1-2, with D uncertain. The germline V gene encodes CDR1 MDHEN and CDR2 SYDVKM. With 4 bases removed from V and 6 bases from J, the gap between germline ends came to 12 bases. This CDR3 is built from 13 residues. CDR3 loop: CASSSAGIDGYTF. In DNA, the CDR3 is TGTGCCAGCAGTTCTGCGGGTATCGATGGCTACACCTTC.

CDR3 protein: CASSWGRGYYEQYF. As DNA, the CDR3 is TGTGCCAGCAGCTGGGGCAGAGGATACTACGAGCAGTACTTC. The V and J genes are TRBV5-4 and TRBJ2-7; TRBD1 is a possible D gene (5 bases). The CDR3 extends over 14 amino acids. V was cut by 3 bases and J by 3 bases, with 13 bases left in between. The germline gives CDR1 SGHNT, CDR2 YYREEE (reference sequence).

This rearrangement joins TRBV7-9 to TRBJ2-2, with D possibly TRBD1 on 5 matching bases. There are 14 residues in the CDR3. The V end was cut by 1 base, the J end by 7 bases, with 10 bases between. CDR1 is SEHNR, CDR2 FQNEAQ, per germline (reference sequence). CDR3 region: CASSLVGVDGELFF. CDR3 bases: TGTGCCAGCAGCTTAGTAGGGGTGGACGGGGAGCTGTTTTTT.

The chain is built from TRBV19 and TRBJ1-1; 10 positions agree with TRBD1. Germline CDR1 reads LNHDA; CDR2 reads SQIVND (reference sequence). CDR3 length: 15 amino acids. J lost 7 bases, V lost 1 base, and 6 bases had no gene match. The CDR3 loop is CASSIVGQGLSEAFF. DNA for the CDR3: TGTGCCAGTAGTATAGTGGGACAGGGGTTGAGTGAAGCTTTCTTT.

V usage is TRBV6-5 and J usage is TRBJ1-4; a possible D gene is TRBD1 (5 bases). Trimming removed 4 bases at V and 4 bases at J, with 16 bases between. The CDR3 covers 16 residues. Germline lookup yields CDR1 MNHEY and CDR2 SVGAGI. The CDR3 spells CASSLLWGSDNEKLFF. In nucleotides, the CDR3 is TGTGCCAGCAGTTTGTTGTGGGGCAGCGATAATGAAAAACTGTTTTTT.

V usage is TRBV2 and J usage is TRBJ1-4; D remains unclear. There are 14 residues in the CDR3. Germline V gene lookup returns CDR1 SNHLY and CDR2 FYNNEI. The V end was cut by 5 bases, the J end by 3 bases, with 10 bases between. For the CDR3, the DNA is TGTGCCAGCAGTCCGGAGAGCGCTAATGAAAAACTGTTTTTT. Its translation is CASSPESANEKLFF.

The chain recombines TRBV19 with TRBJ1-1; a possible D gene is TRBD1 (6 bases). The CDR3 sequence is 11 residues long. The V end lost 6 bases, the J end lost 7 bases, and 9 bases lay between the germline ends. The V gene's germline CDR1 is LNHDA and CDR2 SQIVND (reference sequence). The CDR3 region is CASRGGVEAFF. The CDR3 nucleotides are TGTGCCAGTAGAGGGGGGGTTGAAGCTTTCTTT.

This CDR3 is CASSEWFRRGWDYGYTF. As DNA, the CDR3 is TGTGCCAGCAGTGAATGGTTTCGGCGGGGTTGGGACTATGGCTACACCTTC. The rearrangement uses TRBV2 and TRBJ1-2; unclear D gene. Trimming pared 2 bases from V and 3 bases from J, leaving 19 bases between. CDR3 length: 17 residues. Germline CDR1 reads SNHLY; CDR2 reads FYNNEI.

The chain carries TRBV28 and TRBJ1-5; the D gene is possibly TRBD1 (6 bases). In germline, CDR1 is MDHEN, CDR2 SYDVKM. The CDR3 covers 14 residues. The V end was cut by 5 bases, the J end by 5 bases, with 13 bases between. The CDR3 reads CASSEGQLDQPQHF. CDR3 DNA: TGTGCCAGCAGTGAAGGACAGTTGGATCAGCCCCAGCATTTT.

The V call is TRBV6-5, the J call TRBJ1-2; a weak D match, TRBD1 (5 bases). The CDR3 spans 15 residues. V lost 6 bases and J lost 1, with 15 bases in between. The germline V gene encodes CDR1 MNHEY and CDR2 SVGAGI. The CDR3 nucleotides read TGTGCCAGCAGCAAGGCCCGGGGGATTAACTATGGCTACACCTTC. It codes for CASSKARGINYGYTF.

CDR3 residues: CASRGQGESQPQHF. The CDR3 coding sequence is TGTGCCAGCAGAGGACAGGGAGAGAGTCAGCCCCAGCATTTT. The genes are TRBV6-5 and TRBJ1-5; 8 bases are a match to TRBD1. The CDR3 has 14 amino acids. Germline loops: CDR1 MNHEY, CDR2 SVGAGI. V lost 6 bases, J lost 6 bases, and 7 bases stayed unmatched.

This chain joins TRBV7-9 and TRBJ2-1; the D gene is possibly TRBD2 (5 bases). Germline V CDR1 and CDR2: SEHNR, FQNEAQ (reference sequence). CDR3 size: 14 residues. With 0 bases removed from V and 8 bases from J, the gap between germline ends came to 11 bases. The CDR3 spells CASSLAEASDEQFF. The CDR3 bases are TGTGCCAGCAGCTTAGCGGAGGCGTCAGATGAGCAGTTCTTC.

The chain joins TRBV14 to TRBJ1-1; unclear D gene. The V end was cut by 4 bases, the J end by 1 base, with 13 bases between. Germline lookup yields CDR1 SGHDN and CDR2 FVKESK. The length of the CDR3 is 15 residues. The chain's CDR3 is CASSPYRGANTEAFF. DNA for the CDR3: TGTGCCAGCAGCCCCTACCGGGGAGCGAACACTGAAGCTTTCTTT.